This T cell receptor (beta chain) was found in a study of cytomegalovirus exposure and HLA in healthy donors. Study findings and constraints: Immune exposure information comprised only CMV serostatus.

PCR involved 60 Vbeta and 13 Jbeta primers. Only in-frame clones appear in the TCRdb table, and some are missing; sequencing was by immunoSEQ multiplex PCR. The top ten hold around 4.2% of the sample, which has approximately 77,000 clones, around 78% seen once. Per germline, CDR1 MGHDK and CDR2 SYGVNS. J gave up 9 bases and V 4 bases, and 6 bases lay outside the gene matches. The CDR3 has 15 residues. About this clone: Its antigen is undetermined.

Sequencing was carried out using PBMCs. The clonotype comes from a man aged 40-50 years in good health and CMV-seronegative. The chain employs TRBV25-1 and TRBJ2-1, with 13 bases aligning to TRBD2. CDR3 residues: CASSVTSGRAGEQFF. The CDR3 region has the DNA TGTGCCAGCAGTGTTACTAGCGGGAGGGCTGGTGAGCAGTTCTTC.